This entry lists 17 T cell receptor beta chains sequenced from one sample in a study of cytomegalovirus exposure and HLA in healthy donors. Only in-frame clones appear in the TCRdb table, and some are missing; sequencing was by immunoSEQ multiplex PCR. The table lists around 150,000 clones, more than 80% of them singletons. What was sequenced was PBMCs. The receptors were gathered from a woman between 18 and 30 years old in good health and CMV-seropositive.

The CDR3 DNA is TGCGCCAGCAGCCAAGGAGACAGGGTCGGGAAAAACATTCAGTACTTC. Translated: CASSQGDRVGKNIQYF. The chain is built from TRBV4-1 and TRBJ2-4, with TRBD1 matching 7 bases. CDR3 length: 16 residues. The junction had 7 bases not matched to a gene; V was cut back by 1 base and J by 4 bases. Germline V gene lookup returns CDR1 MGHRA and CDR2 YSYEKL.

The CDR3 here is CASSLNAGTGVWRQPQHF. In DNA form, the CDR3 reads TGTGCCAGCAGCTTAAATGCCGGGACAGGGGTGTGGAGGCAGCCCCAGCATTTT. The chain couples TRBV7-8 to TRBJ1-5, with 10 bases that match TRBD1. From germline, CDR1 is SGHVS and CDR2 FQNEAQ. The V and J ends lost 2 bases and 7 bases, in that order; junction bases with no gene match: 14. CDR3 length: 18 residues.

The chain has TRBV5-1 and TRBJ2-1; 13 bases align to TRBD2. The length of the CDR3 is 15 residues. Losses at the gene ends were 0 bases for V and 9 bases for J; bases not matched to a gene: 3. Germline V CDR1 and CDR2: SGHRS, YFSETQ. The CDR3 loop reads CASSLVTSGRGEQFF. The CDR3 region has the DNA TGCGCCAGCAGCTTGGTTACTAGCGGGAGGGGTGAGCAGTTCTTC. The full variable domain, with the rest looked up from reference TRBV5-1 and TRBJ2-1, is KAGVTQTPRYLIKTRGQQVTLSCSPISGHRSVSWYQQTPGQGLQFLFEYFSETQRNKGNFPGRFSGRQFSNSRSEMNVSTLELGDSALYLCASSLVTSGRGEQFFGPGTRLTVL.

The rearrangement uses TRBV25-1 and TRBJ2-2; D call uncertain. Trimming took off 4 bases at V and 1 base at J, with 4 bases between the two ends. The CDR3 sequence is 13 residues long. Germline-derived CDR1 and CDR2 are MGHDK and SYGVNS. For the CDR3, the DNA is TGTGCCAGCAGTGGGAGGAACACCGGGGAGCTGTTTTTT. Its protein is CASSGRNTGELFF.

The genes are TRBV19 and TRBJ2-5; perhaps TRBD1 as D (5 bases). The CDR3 has 15 amino acids. Germline CDR1 and CDR2: LNHDA and SQIVND (reference sequence). Trimming took off 5 bases at V and 4 bases at J, with 17 bases between the two ends. The CDR3, as DNA: TGTGCCAGTAGTGGGTACTCCGGAAGGGGAGAGACCCAGTACTTC. This sequence encodes CASSGYSGRGETQYF.

This rearrangement joins TRBV9 to TRBJ2-1; 12 bases map to TRBD2. The CDR3 extends over 16 amino acids. Germline CDR1 and CDR2: SGDLS and YYNGEE. Trimming cost V 3 bases and J 8 bases; bases outside gene matches: 9. CDR3 amino acids: CASSAYGLAGGDEQFF. For the CDR3, the DNA is TGTGCCAGCAGCGCCTATGGTCTAGCGGGAGGGGATGAGCAGTTCTTC.

The chain is built from TRBV21-1 and TRBJ2-1; TRBD2 reflects the table's D call only, with no check against the DNA. TRBV21-1 is deemed a pseudogene. CDR3 size: 16 residues. The chain's CDR3 is CASKPRGGGRDNEQFF. The CDR3, as DNA: TGTGCCAGCAAACCCCGCGGGGGGGGGAGGGACAATGAGCAGTTCTTC.

The chain joins TRBV6-5 to TRBJ1-2; the match to TRBD1 covers 7 bases. Germline CDR1 is MNHEY and CDR2 is SVGAGI. After removal of 5 bases from V and 0 bases from J, the junction contained 3 bases not matched to a gene. This CDR3 is 14 amino acids long. The CDR3 is CASSPQGANYGYTF. The CDR3 DNA reads TGTGCCAGCAGTCCCCAGGGGGCTAACTATGGCTACACCTTC.

The rearrangement links TRBV5-1 to TRBJ2-2, with TRBD2 identical over 8 bases. The germline V gene has CDR1 SGHRS and CDR2 YFSETQ. Trimming cost V 0 bases and J 0 bases; bases outside gene matches: 7. The CDR3 has 18 amino acids. CDR3 loop: CASSLAGSGGPNTGELFF. CDR3 bases: TGCGCCAGCAGCTTGGCCGGCAGCGGGGGCCCGAACACCGGGGAGCTGTTTTTT.

The chain employs TRBV10-3 and TRBJ2-3; no firm D call. Trimming left V 2 bases short and J 4 bases short, with 4 bases between. The germline gives CDR1 ENHRY, CDR2 SYGVKD. The CDR3 runs to 12 residues. Here the CDR3 reads CAISETADTQYF. Here the CDR3 DNA reads TGTGCCATCAGTGAGACAGCAGATACGCAGTATTTT.

This sequence joins TRBV5-4 and TRBJ1-1; D ambiguous. The CDR3 length is 14 residues. With 5 bases removed from V and 3 bases from J, the gap between germline ends came to 14 bases. The germline gives CDR1 SGHNT, CDR2 YYREEE (reference sequence). This chain's CDR3 is CASRETNRDTEAFF. The CDR3, as DNA: TGTGCCAGCAGGGAGACTAACCGGGACACTGAAGCTTTCTTT.

The rearrangement links TRBV27 to TRBJ1-2; tentatively, D is TRBD1 (6 bases). CDR3 length: 14 amino acids. V lost 7 bases, J lost 7 bases, and 19 bases lay in between. Looked up from germline, CDR1 is MNHEY and CDR2 is SMNVEV (reference sequence). CDR3 protein: CASTARGGAGGYTF. The CDR3 DNA is TGTGCCAGCACCGCTCGAGGGGGGGCTGGTGGCTACACCTTC.

The CDR3 spells CASSVKSAGDEQFF. The CDR3 nucleotides read TGTGCCAGCAGCGTTAAATCAGCAGGGGATGAGCAGTTCTTC. The chain uses TRBV9 and TRBJ2-1, with a tentative D call TRBD1 (6 bases). With 2 bases removed from V and 8 bases from J, the gap between germline ends came to 14 bases. CDR3 length equals 14 residues. Germline V CDR1 and CDR2: SGDLS, YYNGEE.

Note on this clone: Other DNA sequences of this sample code for an identical CDR3. The chain has TRBV5-4 and TRBJ1-1, with no clear D. In germline, CDR1 is SGHNT, CDR2 YYREEE (reference sequence). Trimming shortened V by 0 bases and J by 0 bases, and 9 bases separated the two germline ends. This CDR3 region has 15 residues. This CDR3 reads CASSLVPGMNTEAFF. In nucleotides, the CDR3 is TGTGCCAGCAGCTTGGTTCCGGGGATGAACACTGAAGCTTTCTTT.

The J gene is TRBJ1-6, the V gene TRBV2; D perhaps matches TRBD1 (6 bases). V was pared by 6 bases and J by 5 bases, with 11 bases between. Germline-derived CDR1 and CDR2 are SNHLY and FYNNEI. The CDR3 runs to 14 residues. The CDR3 DNA follows: TGTGCCAGCAGCGTCCGGACAGATAATTCACCCCTCCACTTT. Its protein product is CASSVRTDNSPLHF.

The chain combines TRBV15 with TRBJ2-1; 13 positions agree with TRBD2. V lost 3 bases, J lost 5 bases, and 10 bases stayed unmatched. The CDR3 runs 18 residues. The germline CDR1 and CDR2 sequences are LNHNV and YYDKDF (reference sequence). The CDR3 spells CATSRGLAGLIKNNEQFF. The CDR3 bases are TGTGCCACCAGCAGGGGACTAGCGGGACTAATTAAAAACAATGAGCAGTTCTTC. Complete variable domain (other parts from reference TRBV15 and TRBJ2-1): DAMVIQNPRYQVTQFGKPVTLSCSQTLNHNVMYWYQQKSSQAPKLLFHYYDKDFNNEADTPDNFQSRRPNTSFCFLDIRSPGLGDTAMYLCATSRGLAGLIKNNEQFFGPGTRLTVL.

The chain uses TRBV6-1 and TRBJ2-3; possible D gene TRBD2, 5 bases. The CDR3 runs 14 residues. The germline V gene has CDR1 MNHNS and CDR2 SASEGT. With 4 bases removed from V and 2 bases from J, the gap between germline ends came to 10 bases. CDR3: CASSASGYTDTQYF. The CDR3 region has the DNA TGTGCCAGCAGTGCAAGCGGATACACAGATACGCAGTATTTT.